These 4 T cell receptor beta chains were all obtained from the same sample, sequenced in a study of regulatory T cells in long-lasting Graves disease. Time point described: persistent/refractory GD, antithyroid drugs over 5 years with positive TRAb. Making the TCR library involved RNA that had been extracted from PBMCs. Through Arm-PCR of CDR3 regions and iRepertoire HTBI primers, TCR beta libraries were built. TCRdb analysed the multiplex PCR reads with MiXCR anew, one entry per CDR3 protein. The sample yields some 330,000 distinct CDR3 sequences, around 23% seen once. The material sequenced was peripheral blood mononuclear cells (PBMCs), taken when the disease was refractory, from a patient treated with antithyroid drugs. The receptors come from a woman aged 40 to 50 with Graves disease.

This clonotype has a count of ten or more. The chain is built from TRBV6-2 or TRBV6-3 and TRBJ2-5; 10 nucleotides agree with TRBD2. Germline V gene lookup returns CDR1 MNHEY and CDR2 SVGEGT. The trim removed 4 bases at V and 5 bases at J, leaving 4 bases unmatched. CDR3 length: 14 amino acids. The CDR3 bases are TGTGCCAGCAGTTTAGCGGGAGGACCGGAGACCCAGTACTTC. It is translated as CASSLAGGPETQYF.

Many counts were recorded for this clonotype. The CDR3 reads CASSRPGTGRSEKLFF. The CDR3 coding sequence is TGTGCCAGCAGTCGTCCCGGGACAGGGAGGAGCGAAAAACTGTTTTTT. The J gene is TRBJ1-4, the V gene TRBV28, with 9 bases aligning to TRBD1. CDR1 is MDHEN and CDR2 is SYDVKM in the germline V gene. The CDR3 loop spans 16 amino acids. Trimming at V came to 5 bases and at J to 8 bases, leaving 12 bases not matched to a gene.

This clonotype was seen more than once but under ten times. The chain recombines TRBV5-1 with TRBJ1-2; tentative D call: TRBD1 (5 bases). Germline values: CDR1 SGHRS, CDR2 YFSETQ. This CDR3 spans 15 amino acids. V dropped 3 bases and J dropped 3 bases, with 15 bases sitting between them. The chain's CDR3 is CASSSGTSAYYGYTF. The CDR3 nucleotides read TGCGCCAGCAGCTCCGGGACGTCGGCTTACTATGGCTACACCTTC. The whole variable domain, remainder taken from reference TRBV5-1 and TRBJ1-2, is KAGVTQTPRYLIKTRGQQVTLSCSPISGHRSVSWYQQTPGQGLQFLFEYFSETQRNKGNFPGRFSGRQFSNSRSEMNVSTLELGDSALYLCASSSGTSAYYGYTFGSGTRLTVV.

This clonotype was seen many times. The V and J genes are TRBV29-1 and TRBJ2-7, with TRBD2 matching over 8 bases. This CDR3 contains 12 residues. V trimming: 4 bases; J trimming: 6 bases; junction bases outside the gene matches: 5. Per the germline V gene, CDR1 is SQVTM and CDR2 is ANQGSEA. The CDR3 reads CSVGQAGVEQYF. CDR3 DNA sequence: TGCAGCGTTGGGCAAGCGGGAGTCGAGCAGTACTTC.